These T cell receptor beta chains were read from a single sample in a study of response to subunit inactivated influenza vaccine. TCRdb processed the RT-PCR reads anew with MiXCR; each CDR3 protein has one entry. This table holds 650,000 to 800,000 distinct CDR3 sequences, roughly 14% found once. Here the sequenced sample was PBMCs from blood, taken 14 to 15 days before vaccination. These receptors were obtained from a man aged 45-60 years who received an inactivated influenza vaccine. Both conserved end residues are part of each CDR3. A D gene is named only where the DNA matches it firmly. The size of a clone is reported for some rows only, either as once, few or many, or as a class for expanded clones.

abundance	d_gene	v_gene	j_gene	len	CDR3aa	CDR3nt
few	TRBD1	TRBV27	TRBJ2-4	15	CASSLYGQGENIQYF	TGTGCCAGCAGTTTATATGGGCAGGGGGAAAACATTCAGTACTTC
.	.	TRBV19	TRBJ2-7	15	CASSIVADSPYEQYF	TGTGCCAGTAGTATAGTCGCGGACTCACCCTACGAGCAGTACTTC
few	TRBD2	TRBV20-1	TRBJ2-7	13	CSAGGLARYEQYF	TGCAGTGCCGGGGGACTAGCCCGCTACGAGCAGTACTTC
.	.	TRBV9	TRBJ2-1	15	CASSVVGTPYNEQFF	TGTGCCAGCAGCGTAGTGGGGACTCCCTACAATGAGCAGTTCTTC
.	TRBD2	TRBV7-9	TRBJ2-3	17	CASSPGLAGGLADTQYF	TGTGCCAGCAGCCCAGGACTAGCGGGAGGGCTCGCAGATACGCAGTATTTT
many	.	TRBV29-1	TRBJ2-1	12	CSVAASNYEQFF	TGCAGCGTTGCGGCTAGCAACTATGAGCAGTTCTTC
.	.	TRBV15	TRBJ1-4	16	CATSRGSGPPNEKLFF	TGTGCCACCAGCAGAGGATCGGGACCGCCAAATGAAAAACTGTTTTTT
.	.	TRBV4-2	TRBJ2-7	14	CASSQPGRGYEQYF	TGTGCCAGCAGCCAACCGGGACGGGGTTACGAGCAGTACTTC
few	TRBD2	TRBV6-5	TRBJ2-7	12	CASRPGGGEQYF	TGTGCCAGCAGACCCGGGGGGGGCGAGCAGTACTTC
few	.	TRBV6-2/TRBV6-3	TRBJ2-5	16	CASRAHVGARQETQYF	TGTGCCAGCAGAGCGCACGTCGGGGCGAGACAAGAGACCCAGTACTTC
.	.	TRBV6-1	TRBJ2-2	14	CASKVGQNTGELFF	TGTGCCAGCAAGGTTGGACAGAACACCGGGGAGCTGTTTTTT
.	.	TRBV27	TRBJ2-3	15	CASSFHRGLADTQYF	TGTGCCAGCAGTTTCCACAGGGGACTTGCGGATACGCAGTATTTT
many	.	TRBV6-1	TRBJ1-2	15	CASSPWAGDDDGYTF	TGTGCCAGCAGCCCGTGGGCCGGCGATGACGATGGCTACACCTTC
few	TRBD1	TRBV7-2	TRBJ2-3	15	CASSFGQGVADTQYF	TGTGCCAGCAGCTTTGGACAGGGGGTCGCAGATACGCAGTATTTT
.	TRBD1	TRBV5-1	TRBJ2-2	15	CASRPTGESTGELFF	TGCGCCAGCCGCCCGACAGGGGAGTCCACCGGGGAGCTGTTTTTT
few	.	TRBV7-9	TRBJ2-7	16	CASSLALRERPYEQYF	TGTGCCAGCAGCTTAGCGCTCAGGGAGAGACCCTACGAGCAGTACTTC
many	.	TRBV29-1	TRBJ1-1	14	CSVERLFSRAEAFF	TGCAGCGTAGAAAGGTTATTCTCGCGGGCTGAAGCTTTCTTT
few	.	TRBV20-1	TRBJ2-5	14	CSATTEGLEETQYF	TGCAGTGCTACCACGGAGGGCCTTGAGGAGACCCAGTACTTC
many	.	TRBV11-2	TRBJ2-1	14	CASSFALASNEQFF	TGTGCCAGCAGCTTCGCGCTAGCGAGCAATGAGCAGTTCTTC
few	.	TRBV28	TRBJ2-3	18	CASSFTGSGAGGTDTQYF	TGTGCCAGCAGTTTCACCGGAAGTGGGGCAGGCGGCACAGATACGCAGTATTTT
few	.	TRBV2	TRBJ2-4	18	CASSAALGAVFGKNIQYF	TGTGCCAGCAGTGCTGCTCTGGGGGCGGTTTTCGGCAAAAACATTCAGTACTTC
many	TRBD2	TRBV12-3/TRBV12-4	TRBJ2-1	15	CASNRGGSSYNEQFF	TGTGCCAGCAACCGGGGGGGCAGCTCCTACAATGAGCAGTTCTTC
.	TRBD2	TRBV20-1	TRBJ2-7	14	CSAMLAGPSYEQYF	TGCAGTGCTATGCTAGCGGGACCCTCCTACGAGCAGTACTTC
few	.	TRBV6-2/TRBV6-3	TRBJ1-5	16	CASSYGRGGLNQPQHF	TGTGCCAGCAGTTACGGCAGGGGAGGGCTCAATCAGCCCCAGCATTTT